The entry below describes one T cell receptor (beta chain). Its antigen target is currently unknown. No base qualities exist here, and no much larger clone lies one base off it. In the germline V gene (reference sequence), CDR1 corresponds to MNHEY and CDR2 to SMNVEV. The CDR3 goes from the cysteine to the phenylalanine over 14 residues. The DNA shown is the 42-base CDR3, in frame from base 1. V has 3 bases trimmed and J has 3 bases trimmed; junction bases matching no gene number 2. The sample comes from a study of cytomegalovirus exposure and HLA in healthy donors (dated by TCRdb to about 2017). A note on the overall study: An earlier analysis of some 620 of the donors reported about 260 Gb of sequence data and 117 million unique TCR beta sequences obtained from approximately 180 million T cells. In addition to the first cohort of several hundred subjects, a separate validation cohort of about 120 different subjects was used. Genome-wide SNP genotypes for about three fifths of the roughly 670 donors were used in a later genetic analysis, which treated that subset as a discovery cohort. The study aimed to test whether cataloging public T cell receptors could reveal signatures of past pathogen exposure. HLA typing included class I and class II loci at four-digit resolution. The study used immunosequencing to profile the T cell repertoires of several hundred subjects and linked those repertoires to cytomegalovirus serostatus. Donor age, sex, ethnicity and CMV serostatus were compiled alongside the repertoire data. Across approximately 420 genotyped donors of the cohort, an average of about 220,000 unique TCR beta nucleotide sequences per donor were sequenced, and around 20% of those sequences were non-productive. An earlier analysis of 450 to 750 of the donors used high-throughput TCR beta sequencing to judge whether each TCR beta V gene segment behaved as functional or pseudogenic. Roughly five DR-DQ haplotypes were handled as single units for association and clustering, since linkage in the cohort was strong. Rather than drawing on any new phenotypic data, the later analysis identified candidate immune exposures from TCR beta sequences and the way those sequences occurred across donors. To predict cytomegalovirus infection status, the study combined high-throughput TCR immunosequencing, statistical association of individual TCRs with disease status, and machine learning. Roughly 320 gigabases of sequencing data and around 85 million unique TCR sequences made up an early release that covered 500 to 700 HLA-typed donors. The genetic ancestry cluster associated with self-reported Caucasian donors included about four fifths of the 398 genotyped donors. Typing coverage differed by locus: A, B, C, DRB1 and DQB1 were typed in roughly 629-630 donors, DQA1 in approximately 520, DPA1 in around 610, and DPB1 in 472. A later analysis re-examined previously published TCR beta repertoires from several hundred donors and added high-resolution HLA genotyping to investigate patterns of TCR occurrence. Every repertoire in the discovery cohort had been generated on one and the same sequencing platform.

The cohort comprised around 700 healthy bone marrow donors. Cohort members were all nominally healthy when sampled, although unrecorded immune exposures were likely present. The donor tested CMV seropositive and was one of the 289 seropositive cohort members. A peripheral blood sample was collected from each donor, and TCR beta sequencing was performed on peripheral blood mononuclear cells. The Qiagen DNeasy Blood Extraction Kit was used to extract genomic DNA from the blood cell samples. The protocol used for the library was the immunoSEQ multiplex PCR assay. A mixture of 60 forward primers for TCR Vbeta segments and 13 reverse primers for TCR Jbeta segments was used in the multiplex PCR. The CDR3 region of rearranged TCR beta genes was amplified from genomic DNA by a multiplex PCR assay. The Illumina HiSeq System was used to sequence the amplified TCR beta libraries as 87-base-pair reads. Per the authors' processing: Across the roughly 670 repertoires, a later analysis counted some 81 million unique TCR beta chains, 9 million to 14 million of which were shared by at least two donors. To remove PCR and sequencing errors, raw reads were error-corrected and collapsed into unique sequences using a nearest-neighbor algorithm that merged closely related sequences. V, D and J gene segments were assigned by aligning CDR3 sequences to IMGT reference sequences. For a sequence to be retained, a match of at least six nucleotides was required to both a V gene segment and a J gene segment. A rearrangement was called productive if the CDR3 had no stop codons and remained in frame with V and J, and every other rearrangement was called non-productive. Following IMGT convention, CDR3 was defined as the stretch from the second conserved V-encoded cysteine up to the conserved J-encoded phenylalanine. The earlier analysis of about 560 of the donors excluded any sequence lacking an unambiguous match to a single V gene segment. An earlier analysis of 587 of the donors classified V segments as functional when productive rearrangements were above 56.7% and as segregating when the standard deviation between donors was above 5%. To diagnose cytomegalovirus status from the catalog of TCR beta chain sequences, a statistical classification framework was built. In a later analysis, TCR nucleotide sequences were compared against IMGT/GENE-DB human TR gene sequences so that V and J genes could be assigned. The TCRdist pipeline was used in a later analysis to assign CDR3 sequences and most-parsimonious VDJ recombination scenarios. In a later analysis, each TCR beta chain was defined by its CDR3 amino acid sequence together with its V-gene family, and reads lacking a unique V-gene family were excluded. As a way to deal with suspected cross-contamination and a sequencing artifact, a later analysis dropped approximately 570 nucleotide sequences that were highly shared and had low generation probability. For each public chain, a later analysis derived a clonal expansion index from normalized ranks of inferred template counts within each repertoire. In a later analysis, generation probabilities were computed with a VDJ recombination model fitted to out-of-frame rearrangements, and the resulting probabilities were checked against IGoR. Hypergeometric tests were used in a later analysis to score TCR-TCR, TCR-HLA and TCR-CMV co-occurrence, with a repertoire-size bias correction applied to the TCR pairs. In a later analysis, false discovery rates were estimated by permuting HLA or CMV assignments 20 times. A later analysis grouped co-occurring TCRs with DBSCAN, adding TCRdist sequence similarity when clustering within HLA-allele-positive subsets. For co-occurrence clustering, repertoires with fewer than 30,000 or more than 120,000 public chains were excluded, along with five repertoires with anomalous nucleotide sharing. TCRdb provides this immuneACCESS table in a form limited to in-frame rearrangements. Some clones are lacking; in checked studies, under half of them reflect an unresolved V gene, and why the rest are absent is not known. Clone size and V and J calls were adopted from that table, with D and trimming inferred from the DNA. Here the sample has about 130,000 clones; approximately 68% occur a single time. Of the sample, roughly 1.6% is held by the ten largest clones.

Study-wide conclusions, independent of this receptor: In a later genetic analysis, fewer N-insertions in productive TCRs were reported among donors in an Asian-associated ancestry cluster than the roughly 710-donor mean. An association between a missense DCLRE1C variant and V-gene and J-gene trimming of TCR beta chains was found in a later genetic analysis and replicated in an independent cohort. For the cohort, immune exposure information was limited to CMV serostatus. The authors suggested that the approach could potentially be generalized to other disease states and immunological phenotypes. Across donors, most TCR sequences were observed very rarely, whereas some public TCRs were present in many individuals. Some IMGT-functional V segments, including TRBV6-2 and TRBV6-3, could not be told apart with the 87-base-pair reads, so those segments were excluded. Over 15 rarely observed V segments, including chromosome 9 orphons, were excluded from the earlier analysis of some 590 of the donors because counts were too low. In a later analysis, most CMV-associated TCR beta chains were found to appear HLA-restricted, with HLA associations seemingly driven largely by CMV exposure. Only TCR beta chains were sequenced in this cohort, and the absence of alpha or paired-chain data limited detectable features. The classifier was reported to diagnose cytomegalovirus status with high specificity and sensitivity in both the original cohort and the validation cohort. A later analysis found that TCR association rates varied across HLA loci, with DRB1 alleles showing the most associated TCRs and HLA-C alleles the fewest. Three of the identified cytomegalovirus-associated TCR beta chains were confirmed in vitro to be specific for cytomegalovirus antigens. The study gave a list of 150 to 200 TCR beta chains associated with cytomegalovirus. Correlated functional status among segregating V segments might reflect linkage disequilibrium, but an unknown experimental factor could not be ruled out. An earlier analysis of approximately 570 of the donors showed that most TCR beta V segments appeared in productive rearrangements either about 87% or about 30% of the time, which broadly matched IMGT annotations. In a later analysis, several top co-occurrence clusters were reported to appear linked to parvovirus B19, influenza, CMV and Epstein-Barr virus. A further reported finding was that TCR beta sequences accurately predicted the HLA-A and HLA-B alleles for most subjects in the first cohort. The presence/absence analyses assumed that sequencing depth was roughly uniform across donors, and that assumption may not be true. Because HLA typing was unavailable for some donors at each locus, only the typed subset was used in association tests. At a false discovery rate of 0.05, a later analysis linked 15,000 to 20,000 TCR beta sequences to specific HLA alleles. Strong co-occurrence of HLA alleles, especially DR and DQ, made assigning TCR associations to individual alleles difficult. In a later analysis, HLA-associated TCR beta chains showed more clonal expansion and lower generation probabilities than non-associated chains that were equally common. A cluster of highly shared sequence variants was judged likely to represent a technical artifact of the sequencing pipeline.

The TCR was taken from a man younger than 45 in good health and CMV-seropositive. The rearranged segments are TRBV27 and TRBJ1-2; 9 bases in the middle match TRBD1. The sample consisted of PBMCs. For the CDR3, the sequence is CASSLDRGDYGYTF. Here is the DNA: TGTGCCAGCAGTTTGGACAGGGGCGACTATGGCTACACCTTC.